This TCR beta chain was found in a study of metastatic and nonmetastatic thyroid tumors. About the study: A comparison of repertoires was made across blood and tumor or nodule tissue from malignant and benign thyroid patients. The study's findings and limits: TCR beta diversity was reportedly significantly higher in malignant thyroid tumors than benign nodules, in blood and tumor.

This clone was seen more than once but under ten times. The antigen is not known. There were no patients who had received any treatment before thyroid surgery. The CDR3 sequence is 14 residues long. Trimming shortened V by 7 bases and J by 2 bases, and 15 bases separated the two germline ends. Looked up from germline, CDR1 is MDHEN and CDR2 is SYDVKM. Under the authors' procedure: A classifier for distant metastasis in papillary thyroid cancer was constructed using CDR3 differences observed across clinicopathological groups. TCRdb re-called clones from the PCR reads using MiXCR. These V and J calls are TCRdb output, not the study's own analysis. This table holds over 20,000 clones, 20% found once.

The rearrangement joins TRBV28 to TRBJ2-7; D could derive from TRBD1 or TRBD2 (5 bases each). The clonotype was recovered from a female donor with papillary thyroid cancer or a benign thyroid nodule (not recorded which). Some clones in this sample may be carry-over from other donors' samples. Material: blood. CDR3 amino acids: CASKSRDGAYEQYF. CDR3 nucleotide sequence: TGTGCCAGCAAAAGCCGGGACGGTGCCTACGAGCAGTACTTC.